These 28 T cell receptor beta chains originate from one sample sequenced in a study of blood T cell repertoires in COVID-19. This table comes from immunoSEQ multiplex PCR, and its TCRdb copy is limited to in-frame clones, with some not included. This table holds under 300,000 clones, about 86% found once. Source material: PBMCs or T cells enriched from blood (not recorded which). Receptors were obtained from a man aged 45 to 65 who had recovered from COVID-19.

The V call is TRBV19, the J call TRBJ2-3, with 7 bases fitting TRBD1. Germline CDR1 reads LNHDA; CDR2 reads SQIVND (reference sequence). The J segment lost 0 bases and the V segment lost 3 bases, leaving 0 bases of the junction unmatched. This CDR3 spans 14 amino acids. CDR3 sequence (DNA): TGTGCCAGTAGTATGGGACAGAGCACAGATACGCAGTATTTT. This translates into CASSMGQSTDTQYF. Filled out from reference TRBV19 and TRBJ2-3, the complete variable domain reads DGGITQSPKYLFRKEGQNVTLSCEQNLNHDAMYWYRQDPGQGLRLIYYSQIVNDFQKGDIAEGYSVSREKKESFPLTVTSAQKNPTAFYLCASSMGQSTDTQYFGPGTRLTVL.

The V gene is TRBV5-1, the J gene TRBJ2-6, with TRBD1 matching over 10 bases. The trim removed 3 bases at V and 1 base at J, leaving 7 bases unmatched. This CDR3 comprises 18 residues. Germline assignment: CDR1 SGHRS and CDR2 YFSETQ. The CDR3 nucleotides read TGCGCCAGCAGCTCCCGGGACAGGGGTTTTTCTGGGGCCAACGTCCTGACTTTC. It codes for CASSSRDRGFSGANVLTF.

The CDR3 DNA follows: TGTGCCATCAGGGACACAATGAACACTGAAGCTTTCTTT. Its translation is CAIRDTMNTEAFF. The chain has TRBV10-3 and TRBJ1-1; a possible D gene is TRBD1 (5 bases). The V gene lost 6 bases and the J gene lost 0 bases, with 8 bases spanning the gap. Germline V CDR1 and CDR2: ENHRY, SYGVKD. There are 13 residues in the CDR3.

The chain combines TRBV5-1 with TRBJ2-3; D unresolved. Germline CDR1 and CDR2: SGHRS and YFSETQ. This CDR3 is built from 15 residues. Trimming took 4 bases from V and 0 from J, leaving 12 bases between them. CDR3 sequence: CASSPTVSSTDTQYF. CDR3 DNA sequence: TGCGCCAGCAGCCCGACTGTCTCTAGCACAGATACGCAGTATTTT.

The rearrangement uses TRBV6-2 or TRBV6-3 and TRBJ2-7, with 13 bases matching TRBD2. The junction had 6 bases not matched to a gene; V was cut back by 5 bases and J by 5 bases. The V gene's germline CDR1 is MNHEY and CDR2 SVGEGT. The CDR3 runs to 15 residues. The CDR3 sequence is CASSQWTSGRHEQYF. The CDR3 nucleotides read TGTGCCAGCAGTCAGTGGACTAGCGGGAGACACGAGCAGTACTTC.

The J gene is TRBJ2-5, the V gene TRBV3-1 (or the pseudogene TRBV3-2), with TRBD1 matching over 8 bases. CDR1 is LGHDT, CDR2 YNNKEL, per germline (reference sequence). V lost 6 bases, J lost 11 bases, and 14 bases stayed unmatched. The CDR3 length is 14 residues. CDR3 bases: TGTGCCAGCAGACCCACCAGGGCAGGGGGCCGGCAGTACTTC. Its protein product is CASRPTRAGGRQYF.

V and J are TRBV29-1 and TRBJ1-1; TRBD1 is a possible D gene (6 bases). The CDR3 contains 14 residues. The V gene lost 3 bases and the J gene lost 0 bases, with 11 bases spanning the gap. CDR1 SQVTM and CDR2 ANQGSEA come from the germline V gene. Here the CDR3 DNA reads TGCAGCGTTGACGATACAGGGCTGAACACTGAAGCTTTCTTT. This gives the protein CSVDDTGLNTEAFF.

The chain has TRBV7-9 and TRBJ1-5; D is ambiguous. Germline CDR1 is SEHNR and CDR2 is FQNEAQ (reference sequence). The ends were cut back, 5 bases at V and 5 bases at J, with 16 bases in the middle. The CDR3 has 15 residues. CDR3 amino acids: CASSLGEGGHQPQHF. The CDR3 coding sequence is TGTGCCAGCAGCCTCGGGGAGGGAGGACATCAGCCCCAGCATTTT.

This chain links TRBV19 with TRBJ2-3; 10 bases match TRBD2. Germline assignment: CDR1 LNHDA and CDR2 SQIVND (reference sequence). This CDR3 has 17 amino acids. V was clipped by 1 base and J by 5 bases; unmatched bases: 9. CDR3 sequence: CASSIGALAGGGDTQYF. In DNA form, the CDR3 reads TGTGCCAGTAGTATAGGGGCCTTAGCGGGGGGAGGAGATACGCAGTATTTT.

This chain connects TRBV6-1 to TRBJ2-2; TRBD2 matches 7 bases. V lost 4 bases, J lost 0 bases, and 11 bases stayed unmatched. CDR1 and CDR2 (germline): MNHNS, SASEGT. The CDR3 covers 18 residues. The CDR3 coding sequence is TGTGCCAGCAGTGCTTCGGGGCGCGGGGGAACGAACACCGGGGAGCTGTTTTTT. It specifies CASSASGRGGTNTGELFF.

The chain employs TRBV7-9 and TRBJ1-1; TRBD1 matches 8 bases. The CDR3 is 14 residues long. The V gene's germline CDR1 is SEHNR and CDR2 FQNEAQ (reference sequence). Trimming cost V 4 bases and J 3 bases; bases outside gene matches: 4. The CDR3 loop reads CASSSWTGYTEAFF. The CDR3 region has the DNA TGTGCCAGCAGCTCCTGGACAGGGTACACTGAAGCTTTCTTT. Together with reference TRBV7-9 and TRBJ1-1, the CDR3 gives the full variable domain: DTGVSQNPRHKITKRGQNVTFRCDPISEHNRLYWYRQTLGQGPEFLTYFQNEAQLEKSRLLSDRFSAERPKGSFSTLEIQRTEQGDSAMYLCASSSWTGYTEAFFGQGTRLTVV.

The chain employs TRBV29-1 and TRBJ2-1; 9 bases line up with TRBD1. J lost 8 bases, V lost 4 bases, and 12 bases had no gene match. The CDR3 is 15 residues long. The germline CDR1 and CDR2 sequences are SQVTM and ANQGSEA. Here the CDR3 DNA reads TGCAGCGTTGCCCGAGGACAGGGGCCGTTAGATGAGCAGTTCTTC. As protein: CSVARGQGPLDEQFF.

V is TRBV9 and J is TRBJ2-3, with 10 bases that match TRBD2. CDR3 length: 17 residues. Germline V gene data show CDR1 as SGDLS and CDR2 as YYNGEE. V lost 0 bases and J lost 1; bases outside the gene matches: 5. The CDR3 DNA follows: TGTGCCAGCAGCGTAGCGCCTAGCGGGGGCGGCACAGATACGCAGTATTTT. Its translation: CASSVAPSGGGTDTQYF.

The genes are TRBV6-5 and TRBJ1-4; D is ambiguous. Per the germline V gene, CDR1 is MNHEY and CDR2 is SVGAGI. This CDR3 is 12 amino acids long. Trimming cost V 6 bases and J 10 bases, with 12 bases left between them. Here the CDR3 DNA reads TGTGCCAGCAGCCGCCAGCGTGGAAAACTGTTTTTT. Translated, it gives CASSRQRGKLFF.

In DNA form, the CDR3 reads TGTGCCAGCAGCCGCCGGGACTGGCACAATGAGCAGTTCTTC. It yields the protein CASSRRDWHNEQFF. J is TRBJ2-1 and V is TRBV13; weak D call: TRBD2 (6 bases). The CDR3 loop spans 14 amino acids. The germline V and J ends were trimmed by 5 bases and 5 bases, with 13 bases remaining between them. Germline assignment: CDR1 PRHDT and CDR2 FYEKMQ (reference sequence).

This clone has just one count. J is TRBJ1-1 and V is TRBV3-1 (or the pseudogene TRBV3-2), with D possibly being TRBD1 (6 bases). There are 14 residues in the CDR3. The ends were cut back, 4 bases at V and 0 bases at J, with 9 bases in the middle. Germline CDR1 and CDR2: LGHDT and YNNKEL (reference sequence). CDR3 amino acids: CASSPGDLNTEAFF. The CDR3 region has the DNA TGTGCCAGCAGCCCAGGGGACCTGAACACTGAAGCTTTCTTT.

This clone was picked up a small number of times. The chain uses TRBV5-1 and TRBJ1-1, with D perhaps matching TRBD1 (6 bases). Trimming left V 1 base short and J 0 bases short, with 7 bases between. CDR3 length: 14 amino acids. Germline-derived CDR1 and CDR2 are SGHRS and YFSETQ. CDR3 protein: CASSLQGMNTEAFF. The CDR3 DNA follows: TGCGCCAGCAGCTTGCAGGGGATGAACACTGAAGCTTTCTTT.

The genes are TRBV9 and TRBJ2-7, with TRBD1 identical over 8 bases. J lost 2 bases, V lost 9 bases, and 10 bases had no gene match. This CDR3 is built from 14 residues. CDR1 SGDLS and CDR2 YYNGEE come from the germline V gene. CDR3 bases: TGTGCCAACAGAACTTTGGACAGGGCCTACGAGCAGTACTTC. Its translation: CANRTLDRAYEQYF.

This chain uses TRBV11-1 with TRBJ2-7; 7 bases agree with TRBD1. Trimming took 5 bases from V and 1 from J; bases not matched to a gene: 5. The CDR3 spans 14 residues. The germline gives CDR1 SGHAT, CDR2 FQDESV (reference sequence). In DNA form, the CDR3 reads TGTGCCAGCAGCCCTCCGGGACAGTCCTACGAGCAGTACTTC. Its translation is CASSPPGQSYEQYF.

This clone was seen more than once but under ten times. This chain uses TRBV11-2 with TRBJ1-2; unclear D gene. With 2 bases removed from V and 7 bases from J, the gap between germline ends came to 11 bases. CDR3 length: 13 residues. Germline-derived CDR1 and CDR2 are SGHAT and FQNNGV. The CDR3 DNA reads TGTGCCAGCAGCTTAAATCGGGTTTCTGGCTACACCTTC. Its translation: CASSLNRVSGYTF.

CDR3 bases: TGTGCCAGCAGTCCGAGTAGTGGCACTGAAGCTTTCTTT. This gives the protein CASSPSSGTEAFF. The V call is TRBV5-6, the J call TRBJ1-1; the D is unclear. The CDR3 loop spans 13 amino acids. Germline values: CDR1 SGHDT, CDR2 YYEEEE. The ends were cut back, 5 bases at V and 4 bases at J, with 12 bases in the middle.

This clone was seen once. V usage is TRBV9 and J usage is TRBJ1-2, with 9 bases lining up with TRBD1. Unmatched junction bases numbered 6, after V lost 4 bases and J lost 2 bases. Germline CDR1 is SGDLS and CDR2 is YYNGEE. The CDR3 extends over 15 amino acids. The DNA of the CDR3 is TGTGCCAGCAGCCCATGGACAGGGGTGAACTATGGCTACACCTTC. Translated: CASSPWTGVNYGYTF.

The V gene is TRBV7-3, the J gene TRBJ1-3; TRBD1 aligns across 9 bases. Germline-derived CDR1 and CDR2 are SGHTA and FQGTGA. This CDR3 has 17 residues. Trimming took 1 base from V and 3 from J; bases not matched to a gene: 7. As DNA, the CDR3 is TGTGCCAGCAGCTTAAACCCAGGGACAGGGCTTGGAAACACCATATATTTT. This translates into CASSLNPGTGLGNTIYF.

The chain carries TRBV5-4 and TRBJ2-1; 7 nucleotides match TRBD1. V lost 4 bases to trimming and J lost 5 bases; unmatched junction nucleotides: 3. The CDR3 is made up of 13 amino acids. Germline V gene sequence: CDR1 SGHNT, CDR2 YYREEE (reference sequence). CDR3 DNA: TGTGCCAGCAGCGGGGGACAGAACAATGAGCAGTTCTTC. Amino acid sequence: CASSGGQNNEQFF. The variable domain in full, completed from reference TRBV5-4 and TRBJ2-1, reads ETGVTQSPTHLIKTRGQQVTLRCSSQSGHNTVSWYQQALGQGPQFIFQYYREEENGRGNFPPRFSGLQFPNYSSELNVNALELDDSALYLCASSGGQNNEQFFGPGTRLTVL.

The sample holds a few counts of this clone. The chain has TRBV19 and TRBJ1-5; the match to TRBD1 covers 12 bases. The junction had 4 bases not matched to a gene; V was cut back by 1 base and J by 6 bases. Germline assignment: CDR1 LNHDA and CDR2 SQIVND (reference sequence). There are 16 residues in the CDR3. The CDR3 reads CASSIVGQGARQPQHF. For the CDR3, the DNA is TGTGCCAGTAGTATAGTGGGACAGGGGGCGCGTCAGCCCCAGCATTTT.

The chain combines TRBV5-4 with TRBJ2-2; TRBD2 is a possible D gene (6 bases). The CDR3 contains 14 residues. The V gene lost 5 bases and the J gene lost 6 bases, with 14 bases spanning the gap. The germline CDR1 and CDR2 sequences are SGHNT and YYREEE (reference sequence). The CDR3 region has the DNA TGTGCCAGCAGTTACTCGAGGGAGGCCGGGGAGCTGTTTTTT. Its protein is CASSYSREAGELFF. Using reference TRBV5-4 and TRBJ2-2 for the parts outside the CDR3, the full variable domain is ETGVTQSPTHLIKTRGQQVTLRCSSQSGHNTVSWYQQALGQGPQFIFQYYREEENGRGNFPPRFSGLQFPNYSSELNVNALELDDSALYLCASSYSREAGELFFGEGSRLTVL.

The chain links TRBV7-9 to TRBJ2-1; possible D gene TRBD2, 5 bases. The germline CDR1 and CDR2 sequences are SEHNR and FQNEAQ (reference sequence). The CDR3 has 12 residues. The ends were cut back, 5 bases at V and 8 bases at J, with 10 bases in the middle. CDR3 loop: CASSRNGDEQFF. CDR3 coding DNA: TGTGCCAGCAGCCGCAACGGGGATGAGCAGTTCTTC.

The genes are TRBV10-2 and TRBJ2-7; TRBD1 agrees at 8 bases. CDR1 is WSHSY and CDR2 is SAAADI in the germline V gene. CDR3 length: 15 residues. J was trimmed by 2 bases and V by 8 bases; bases with no gene match: 11. CDR3 nucleotides: TGCGCCAGCGGAAGAAGACCGGGACAGGCCTACGAGCAGTACTTC. Translated: CASGRRPGQAYEQYF.